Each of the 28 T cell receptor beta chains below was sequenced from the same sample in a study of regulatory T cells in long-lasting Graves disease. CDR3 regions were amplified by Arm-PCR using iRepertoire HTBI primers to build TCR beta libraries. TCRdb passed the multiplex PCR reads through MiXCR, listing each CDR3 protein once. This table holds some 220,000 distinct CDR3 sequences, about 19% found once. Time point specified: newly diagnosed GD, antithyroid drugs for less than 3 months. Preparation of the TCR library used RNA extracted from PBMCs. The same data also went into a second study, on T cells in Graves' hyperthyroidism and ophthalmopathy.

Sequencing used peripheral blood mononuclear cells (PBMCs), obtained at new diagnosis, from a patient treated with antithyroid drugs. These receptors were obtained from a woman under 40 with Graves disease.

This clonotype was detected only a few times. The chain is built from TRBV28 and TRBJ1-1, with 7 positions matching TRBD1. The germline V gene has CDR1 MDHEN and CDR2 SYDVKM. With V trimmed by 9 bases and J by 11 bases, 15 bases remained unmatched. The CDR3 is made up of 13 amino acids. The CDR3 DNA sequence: TGTGCCAGTAGGGACAGTTCCACGGGTCCGGCTTTCTTT. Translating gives CASRDSSTGPAFF.

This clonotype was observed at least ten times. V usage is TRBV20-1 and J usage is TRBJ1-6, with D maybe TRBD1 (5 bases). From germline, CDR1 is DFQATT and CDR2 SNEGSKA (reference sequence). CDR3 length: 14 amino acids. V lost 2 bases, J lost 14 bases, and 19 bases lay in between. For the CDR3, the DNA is TGCAGTGCTAGAAAAGACAGCCTCAGAGCAGCCCTCCACTTT. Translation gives CSARKDSLRAALHF.

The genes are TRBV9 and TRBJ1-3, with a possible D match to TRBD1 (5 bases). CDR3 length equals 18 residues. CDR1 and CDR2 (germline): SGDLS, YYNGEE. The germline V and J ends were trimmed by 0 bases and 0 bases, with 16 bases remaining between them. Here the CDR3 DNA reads TGTGCCAGCAGCGTAGAGCTCAGGGTCCGGGGCTCTGGAAACACCATATATTTT. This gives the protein CASSVELRVRGSGNTIYF.

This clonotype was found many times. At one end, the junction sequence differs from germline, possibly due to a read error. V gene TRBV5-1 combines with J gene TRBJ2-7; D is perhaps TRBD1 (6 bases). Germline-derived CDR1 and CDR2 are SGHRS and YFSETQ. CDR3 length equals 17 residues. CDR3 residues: CASSYYSTQGSSYEQYF. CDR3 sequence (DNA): TGTGCCAGCAGCTACTACTCTACACAGGGATCCTCATACGAGCAGTACTTC.

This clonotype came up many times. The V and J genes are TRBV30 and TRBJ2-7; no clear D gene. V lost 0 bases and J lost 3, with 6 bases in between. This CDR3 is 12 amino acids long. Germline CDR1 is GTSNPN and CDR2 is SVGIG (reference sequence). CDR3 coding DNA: TGTGCCTGGAGTGTACGCCTCTACGAGCAGTACTTC. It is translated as CAWSVRLYEQYF.

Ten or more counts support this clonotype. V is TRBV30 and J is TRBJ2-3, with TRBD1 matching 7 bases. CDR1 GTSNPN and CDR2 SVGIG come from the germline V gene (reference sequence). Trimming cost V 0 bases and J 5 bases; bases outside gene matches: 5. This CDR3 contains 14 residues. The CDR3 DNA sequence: TGTGCCTGGAGTGTCAAGGCAGGGGGAGATACGCAGTATTTT. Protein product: CAWSVKAGGDTQYF. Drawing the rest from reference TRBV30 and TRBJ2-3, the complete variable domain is SQTIHQWPATLVQPVGSPLSLECTVEGTSNPNLYWYRQAAGRGLQLLFYSVGIGQISSEVPQNLSASRPQDRQFILSSKKLLLSDSGFYLCAWSVKAGGDTQYFGPGTRLTVL.

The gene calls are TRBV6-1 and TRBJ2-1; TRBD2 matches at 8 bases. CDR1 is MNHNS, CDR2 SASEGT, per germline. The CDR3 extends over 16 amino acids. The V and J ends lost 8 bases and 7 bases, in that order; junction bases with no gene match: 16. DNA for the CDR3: TGTGCCAGCGTTCCCCCTTTTGCGGGAGGTAAAAATGAGCAGTTCTTC. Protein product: CASVPPFAGGKNEQFF.

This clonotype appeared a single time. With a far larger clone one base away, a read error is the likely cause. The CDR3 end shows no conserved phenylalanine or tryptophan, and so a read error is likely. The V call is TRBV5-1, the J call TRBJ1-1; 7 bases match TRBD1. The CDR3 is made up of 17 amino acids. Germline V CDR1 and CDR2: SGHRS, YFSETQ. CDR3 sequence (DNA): TGTGCCAGCAGCTTGAGGACAGGAGGCTGGGTGAACACTGAAGCTTTCTCT. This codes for CASSLRTGGWVNTEAFS.

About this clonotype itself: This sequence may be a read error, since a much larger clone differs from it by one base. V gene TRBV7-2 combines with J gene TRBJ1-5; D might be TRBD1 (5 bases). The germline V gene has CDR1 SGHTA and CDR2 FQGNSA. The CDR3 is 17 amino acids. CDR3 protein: CASSIGRQLGDNQPQRF. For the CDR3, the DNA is TGTGCCAGTAGTATAGGGCGACAGTTAGGTGACAATCAGCCCCAGCGTTTT.

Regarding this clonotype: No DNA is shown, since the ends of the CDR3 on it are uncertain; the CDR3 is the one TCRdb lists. CDR3 sequence: CASSSFRLRFGAGTQYF. The V call is TRBV2, the J call TRBJ2-5; the table's D gene call, TRBD1, was not cross checked with the DNA. CDR1 and CDR2 (germline): SNHLY, FYNNEI. 17 amino acids form the CDR3, both terminal residues included.

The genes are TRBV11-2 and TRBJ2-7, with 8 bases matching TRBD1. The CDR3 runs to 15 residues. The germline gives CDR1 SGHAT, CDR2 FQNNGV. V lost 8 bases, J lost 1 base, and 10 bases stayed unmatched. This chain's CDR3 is CASDRGSFGSYEQYF. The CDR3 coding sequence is TGTGCCAGCGACAGGGGCTCCTTCGGGTCCTACGAGCAGTACTTC.

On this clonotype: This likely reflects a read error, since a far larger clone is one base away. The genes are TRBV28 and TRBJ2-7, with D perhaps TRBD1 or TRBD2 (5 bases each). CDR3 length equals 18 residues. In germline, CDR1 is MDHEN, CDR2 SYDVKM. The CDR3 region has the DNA TGTGCCAGCAGTCTATGGGTGGGGCCCGGGGCTAGAGCCTACAAGCAGTACTTC. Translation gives CASSLWVGPGARAYKQYF.

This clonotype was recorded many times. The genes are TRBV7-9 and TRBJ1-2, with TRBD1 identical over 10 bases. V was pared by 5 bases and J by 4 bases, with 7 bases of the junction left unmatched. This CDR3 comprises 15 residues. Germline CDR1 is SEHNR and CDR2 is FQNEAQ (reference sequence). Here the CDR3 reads CASSPDRGPLYGYTF. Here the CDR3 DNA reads TGTGCCAGCAGCCCCGACAGGGGGCCCCTCTATGGCTACACCTTC.

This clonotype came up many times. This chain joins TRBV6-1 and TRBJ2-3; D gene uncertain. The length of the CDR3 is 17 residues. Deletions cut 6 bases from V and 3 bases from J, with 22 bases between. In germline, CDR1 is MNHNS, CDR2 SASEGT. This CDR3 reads CASRPRASLGETDTQYF. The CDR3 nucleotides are TGTGCCAGCAGACCCCGGGCCTCCCTTGGGGAAACAGATACGCAGTATTTT.

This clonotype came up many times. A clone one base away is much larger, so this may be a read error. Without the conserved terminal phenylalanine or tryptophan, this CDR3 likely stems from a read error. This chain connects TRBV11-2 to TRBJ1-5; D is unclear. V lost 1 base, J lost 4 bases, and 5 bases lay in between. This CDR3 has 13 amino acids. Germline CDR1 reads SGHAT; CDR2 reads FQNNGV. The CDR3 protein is CASSLGLNQPQHL. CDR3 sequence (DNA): TGTGCCAGCAGCTTAGGGCTGAATCAGCCCCAGCATCTT.

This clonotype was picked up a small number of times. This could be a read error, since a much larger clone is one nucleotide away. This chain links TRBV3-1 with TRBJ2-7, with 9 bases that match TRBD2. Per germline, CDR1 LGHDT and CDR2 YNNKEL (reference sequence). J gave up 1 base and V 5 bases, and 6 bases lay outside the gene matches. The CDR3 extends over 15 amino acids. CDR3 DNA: TGTGCCAGCAGCAATCGGACTAGCGCGTCCTACGAGCAGTACTTC. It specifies CASSNRTSASYEQYF.

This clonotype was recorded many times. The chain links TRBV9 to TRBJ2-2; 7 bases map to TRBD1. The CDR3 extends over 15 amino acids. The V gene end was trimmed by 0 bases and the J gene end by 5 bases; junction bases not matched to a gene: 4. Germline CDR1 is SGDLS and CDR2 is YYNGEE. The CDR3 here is CASSVEAGGTGELFF. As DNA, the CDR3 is TGTGCCAGCAGCGTAGAGGCAGGGGGAACCGGGGAGCTGTTTTTT.

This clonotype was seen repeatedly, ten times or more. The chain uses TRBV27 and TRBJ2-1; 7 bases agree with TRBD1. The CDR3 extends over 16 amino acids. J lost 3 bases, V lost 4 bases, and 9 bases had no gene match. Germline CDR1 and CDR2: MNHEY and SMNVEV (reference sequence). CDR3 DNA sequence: TGTGCCAGCAGTTCGACAGGGAATGACTACTACAATGAGCAGTTCTTC. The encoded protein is CASSSTGNDYYNEQFF.

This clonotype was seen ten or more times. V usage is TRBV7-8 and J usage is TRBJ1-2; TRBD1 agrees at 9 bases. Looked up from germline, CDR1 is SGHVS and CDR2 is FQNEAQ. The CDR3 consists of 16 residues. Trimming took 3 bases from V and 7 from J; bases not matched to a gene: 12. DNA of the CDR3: TGTGCCAGCAGCTTGACGCGAACAGGGGGCAAAAGTGGCTACACCTTC. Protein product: CASSLTRTGGKSGYTF. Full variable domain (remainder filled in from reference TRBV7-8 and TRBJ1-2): GAGVSQSPRYKVAKRGQDVALRCDPISGHVSLFWYQQALGQGPEFLTYFQNEAQLDKSGLPSDRFFAERPEGSVSTLKIQRTQQEDSAVYLCASSLTRTGGKSGYTFGSGTRLTVV.

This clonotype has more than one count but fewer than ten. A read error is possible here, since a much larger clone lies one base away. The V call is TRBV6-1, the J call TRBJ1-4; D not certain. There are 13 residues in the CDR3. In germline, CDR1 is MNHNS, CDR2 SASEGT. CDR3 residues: CASRAQLNKKLFF. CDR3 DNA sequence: TGTGCCAGCAGGGCTCAGCTTAATAAAAAACTGTTTTTT.

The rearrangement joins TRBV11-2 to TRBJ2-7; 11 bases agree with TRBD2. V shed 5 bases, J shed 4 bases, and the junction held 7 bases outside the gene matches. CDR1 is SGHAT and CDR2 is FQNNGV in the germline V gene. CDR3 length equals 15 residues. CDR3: CASSPGLADFYEQYF. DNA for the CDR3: TGTGCCAGCAGCCCGGGACTAGCGGATTTTTACGAGCAGTACTTC.

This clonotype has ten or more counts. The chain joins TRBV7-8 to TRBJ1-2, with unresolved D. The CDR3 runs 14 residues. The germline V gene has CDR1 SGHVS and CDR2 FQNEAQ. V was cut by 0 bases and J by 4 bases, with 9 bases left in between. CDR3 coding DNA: TGTGCCAGCAGCTTAGCTCGGACTACCTATGGCTACACCTTC. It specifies CASSLARTTYGYTF.

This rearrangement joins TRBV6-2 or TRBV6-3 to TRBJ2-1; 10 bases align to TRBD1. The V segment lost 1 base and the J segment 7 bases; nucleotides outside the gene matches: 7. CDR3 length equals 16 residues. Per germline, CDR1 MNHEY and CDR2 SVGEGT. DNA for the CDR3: TGTGCCAGCAGTTACTATTTCAAGGGACAGGGGAATGAGCAGTTCTTC. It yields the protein CASSYYFKGQGNEQFF.

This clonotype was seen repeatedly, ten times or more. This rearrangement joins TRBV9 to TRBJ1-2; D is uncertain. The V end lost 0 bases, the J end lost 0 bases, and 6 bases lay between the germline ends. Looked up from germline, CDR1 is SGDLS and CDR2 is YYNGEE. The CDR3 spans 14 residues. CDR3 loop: CASSVATANYGYTF. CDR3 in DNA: TGTGCCAGCAGCGTAGCGACGGCTAACTATGGCTACACCTTC.

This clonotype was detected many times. The CDR3, as DNA: TGCGCCAGCAGCTTGGAAACAGGACTAAGCACAGATACGCAGTATTTT. Its translation: CASSLETGLSTDTQYF. The chain is built from TRBV5-1 and TRBJ2-3; possible D gene TRBD2, 6 bases. The CDR3 length is 16 residues. The V end lost 0 bases, the J end lost 0 bases, and 11 bases lay between the germline ends. Germline V lookup: CDR1 SGHRS, CDR2 YFSETQ. The full variable domain, with the rest looked up from reference TRBV5-1 and TRBJ2-3, is KAGVTQTPRYLIKTRGQQVTLSCSPISGHRSVSWYQQTPGQGLQFLFEYFSETQRNKGNFPGRFSGRQFSNSRSEMNVSTLELGDSALYLCASSLETGLSTDTQYFGPGTRLTVL.

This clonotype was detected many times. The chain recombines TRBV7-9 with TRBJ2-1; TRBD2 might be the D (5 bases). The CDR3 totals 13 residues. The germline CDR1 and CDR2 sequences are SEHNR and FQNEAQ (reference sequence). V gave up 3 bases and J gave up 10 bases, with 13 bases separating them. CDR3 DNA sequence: TGTGCCAGCAGCTTGTCCGGGAAGAACGAGCAGTTCTTC. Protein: CASSLSGKNEQFF.

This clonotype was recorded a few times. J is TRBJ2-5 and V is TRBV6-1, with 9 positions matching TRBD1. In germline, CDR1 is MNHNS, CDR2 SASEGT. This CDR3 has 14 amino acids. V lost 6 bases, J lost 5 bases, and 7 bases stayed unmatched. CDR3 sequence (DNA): TGTGCCAGCAGGTCCGGACAGGGGAGGGAGACCCAGTACTTC. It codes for CASRSGQGRETQYF.

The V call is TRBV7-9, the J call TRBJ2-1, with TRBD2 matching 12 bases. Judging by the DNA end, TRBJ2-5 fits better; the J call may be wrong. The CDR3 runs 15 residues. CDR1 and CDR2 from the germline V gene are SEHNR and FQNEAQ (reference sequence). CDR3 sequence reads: CASSRRLAGEETQYF. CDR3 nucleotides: TGTGCCAGCAGCCGTCGACTAGCGGGAGAAGAGACCCAGTACTTC.